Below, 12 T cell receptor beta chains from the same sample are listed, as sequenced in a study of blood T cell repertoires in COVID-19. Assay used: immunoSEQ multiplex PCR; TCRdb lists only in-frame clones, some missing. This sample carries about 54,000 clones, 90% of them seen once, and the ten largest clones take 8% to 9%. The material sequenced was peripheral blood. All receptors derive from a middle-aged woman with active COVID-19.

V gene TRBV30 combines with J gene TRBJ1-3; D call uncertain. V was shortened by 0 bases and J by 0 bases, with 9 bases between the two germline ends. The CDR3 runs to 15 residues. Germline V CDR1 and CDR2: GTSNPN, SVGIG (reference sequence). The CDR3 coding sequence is TGTGCCTGGAGTGTACCTCAGAACTCTGGAAACACCATATATTTT. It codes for CAWSVPQNSGNTIYF.

CDR3 coding DNA: TGTGCCAGTTCACCGGGGGGCTTTGGCTACACCTTC. As protein: CASSPGGFGYTF. The chain uses TRBV2 and TRBJ1-2; D is possibly TRBD1 (6 bases). Germline CDR1 reads SNHLY; CDR2 reads FYNNEI. The CDR3 length is 12 residues. The ends were cut back, 9 bases at V and 7 bases at J, with 15 bases in the middle.

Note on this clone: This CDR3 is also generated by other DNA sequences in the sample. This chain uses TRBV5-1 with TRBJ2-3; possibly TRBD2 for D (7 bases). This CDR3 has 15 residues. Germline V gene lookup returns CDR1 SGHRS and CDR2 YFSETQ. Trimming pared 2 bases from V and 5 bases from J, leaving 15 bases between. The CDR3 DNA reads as TGCGCCAGCAGCTTCAGTGGGGGGGCTGTAGATACGCAGTATTTT. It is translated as CASSFSGGAVDTQYF. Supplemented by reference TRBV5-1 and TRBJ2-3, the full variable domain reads KAGVTQTPRYLIKTRGQQVTLSCSPISGHRSVSWYQQTPGQGLQFLFEYFSETQRNKGNFPGRFSGRQFSNSRSEMNVSTLELGDSALYLCASSFSGGAVDTQYFGPGTRLTVL.

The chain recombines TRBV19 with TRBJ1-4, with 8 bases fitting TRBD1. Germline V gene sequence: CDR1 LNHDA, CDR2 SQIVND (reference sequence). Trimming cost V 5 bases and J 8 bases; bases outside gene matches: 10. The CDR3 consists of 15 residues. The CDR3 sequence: CASSFLGQGREKLFF. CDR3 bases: TGTGCCAGTAGTTTCCTCGGACAGGGTAGGGAAAAACTGTTTTTT.

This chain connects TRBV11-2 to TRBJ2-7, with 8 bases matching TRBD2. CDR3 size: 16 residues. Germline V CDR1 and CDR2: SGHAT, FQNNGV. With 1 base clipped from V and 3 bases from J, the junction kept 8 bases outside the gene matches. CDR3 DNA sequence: TGTGCCAGCAGCTTAGCTATCGGGGGGGGCCTCTACGAGCAGTACTTC. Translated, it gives CASSLAIGGGLYEQYF.

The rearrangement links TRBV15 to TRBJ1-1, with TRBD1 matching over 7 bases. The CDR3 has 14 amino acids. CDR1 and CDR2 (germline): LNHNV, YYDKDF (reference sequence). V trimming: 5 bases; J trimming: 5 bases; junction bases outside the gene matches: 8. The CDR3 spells CATSVAGGWTEAFF. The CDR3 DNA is TGTGCCACCAGCGTGGCAGGGGGGTGGACTGAAGCTTTCTTT.

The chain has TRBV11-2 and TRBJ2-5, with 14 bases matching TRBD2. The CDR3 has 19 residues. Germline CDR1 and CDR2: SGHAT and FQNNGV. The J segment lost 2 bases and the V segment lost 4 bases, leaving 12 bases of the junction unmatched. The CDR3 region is CASSSHRVGLAGAQETQYF. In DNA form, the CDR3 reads TGTGCCAGCAGCTCACATAGGGTGGGACTAGCGGGGGCTCAAGAGACCCAGTACTTC.

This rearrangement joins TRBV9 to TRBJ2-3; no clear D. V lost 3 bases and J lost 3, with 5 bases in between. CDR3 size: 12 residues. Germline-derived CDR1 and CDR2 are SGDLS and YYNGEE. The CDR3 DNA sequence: TGTGCCAGCAGCGCCAGGACAGATACGCAGTATTTT. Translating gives CASSARTDTQYF. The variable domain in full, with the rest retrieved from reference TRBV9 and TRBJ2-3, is DSGVTQTPKHLITATGQRVTLRCSPRSGDLSVYWYQQSLDQGLQFLIQYYNGEERAKGNILERFSAQQFPDLHSELNLSSLELGDSALYFCASSARTDTQYFGPGTRLTVL.

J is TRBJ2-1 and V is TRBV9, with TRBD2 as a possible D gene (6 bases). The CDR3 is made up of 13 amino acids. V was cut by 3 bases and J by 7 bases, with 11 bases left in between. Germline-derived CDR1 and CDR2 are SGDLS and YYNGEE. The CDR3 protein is CASSAKTRNEQFF. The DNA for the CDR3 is TGTGCCAGCAGCGCGAAGACTAGAAATGAGCAGTTCTTC.

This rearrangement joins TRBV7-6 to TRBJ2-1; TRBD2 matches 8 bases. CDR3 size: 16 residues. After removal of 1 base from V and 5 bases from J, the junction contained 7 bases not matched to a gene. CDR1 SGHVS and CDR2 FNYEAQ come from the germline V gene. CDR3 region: CASSLVGRGVNNEQFF. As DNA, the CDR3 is TGTGCCAGCAGCTTAGTTGGGCGGGGGGTTAACAATGAGCAGTTCTTC.

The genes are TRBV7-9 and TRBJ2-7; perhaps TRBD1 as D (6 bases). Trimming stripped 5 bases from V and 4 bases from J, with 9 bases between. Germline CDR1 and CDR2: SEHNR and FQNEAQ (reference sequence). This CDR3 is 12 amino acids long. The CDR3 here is CASSPGAYEQYF. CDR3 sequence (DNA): TGTGCCAGCAGCCCAGGGGCTTACGAGCAGTACTTC.

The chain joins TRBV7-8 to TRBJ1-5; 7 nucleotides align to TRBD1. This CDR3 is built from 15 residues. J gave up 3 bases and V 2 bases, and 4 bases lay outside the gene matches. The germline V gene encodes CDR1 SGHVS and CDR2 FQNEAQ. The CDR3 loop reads CASSLRQGPNQPQHF. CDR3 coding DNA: TGTGCCAGCAGCTTAAGACAGGGTCCCAATCAGCCCCAGCATTTT.